The sequence of this T cell receptor (beta chain) was determined in a study of shared clonotypes between healthy human individuals. Study details: Donors had three CD4 naive, three CD4 memory, two CD8 naive and one CD8 memory plate apiece.

Turning to this clone: The target antigen is unknown.

Clones were sequenced by immunoSEQ multiplex PCR, and TCRdb holds only the in-frame ones, with some missing. The sample has millions of clones, about 95% seen once; the top ten hold around 1.1%. Positively selected for CCR7, the CD45RO-negative cells used as naive CD8 cells excluded terminally differentiated effector memory CD45RA+ cells. The study, taken as a whole, reports: Sorted-subset samples were not fully sequenced, rarefaction indicated. Sample collection involved blood only; tissue repertoires are likely different.

The CDR3 is 14 amino acids. V shed 5 bases, J shed 3 bases, and the junction held 5 bases outside the gene matches. Looked up from germline, CDR1 is SEHNR and CDR2 is FQNEAQ (reference sequence). The clonotype was recovered from a man younger than 35 in good health. The chain combines TRBV7-9 with TRBJ2-7; 9 bases agree with TRBD1. Sequencing used naive CD8+ T cells sorted from blood. The CDR3 sequence: CASSHPGQGYEQYF. CDR3 coding DNA: TGTGCCAGCAGCCACCCGGGACAGGGCTACGAGCAGTACTTC. The whole variable domain, filled in from reference TRBV7-9 and TRBJ2-7, reads DTGVSQNPRHKITKRGQNVTFRCDPISEHNRLYWYRQTLGQGPEFLTYFQNEAQLEKSRLLSDRFSAERPKGSFSTLEIQRTEQGDSAMYLCASSHPGQGYEQYFGPGTRLTVT.